This TCR beta chain derives from a study of metastatic and nonmetastatic thyroid tumors (dated by TCRdb to about 2020). For the study in its entirety: The researchers compared repertoires between peripheral blood samples and tumor or nodule tissue samples from patients with malignant or benign thyroid disease. General conclusions and limits of the study: In both blood and tumor samples, TCR beta diversity was reported to be significantly higher in malignant tumors than in benign nodules.

A distance of 11 bases separates the germline ends of V and J, which lose 2 bases and 3 bases respectively. Including the terminal cysteine and phenylalanine, the CDR3 comprises 14 residues. Just CDR3 DNA is preserved here, 42 bases in frame from base 1. For CDR1 and CDR2, the germline V gene lists MNHEY and SVGAGI. Comments on this clone: This clone's antigen is unknown. It has no much larger one-base neighbor in the sample; base qualities were not kept.

Before undergoing thyroid surgery, none of the patients had been given any kind of treatment. Using T-cell receptor beta sequencing, the study looked back at clinical samples from patients collected from the early 2010s to the late 2010s. The library was produced with PCR. Data came from an Illumina HiSeq 4000. High-throughput sequencing was used to profile the TCR beta-chain CDR3 region of each patient. The authors' analysis ran thus. Drawing on CDR3 differences between clinicopathological groups, the researchers built a classifier meant to tell apart patients with distant-metastatic papillary thyroid cancer. Repertoire diversity was assessed with the Shannon index, and tumor-blood repertoire similarity with the Morisita-Horn index. TCRdb cleaned the public reads at Q25 with fastp, built clones with MiXCR and kept in-frame beta chains. In this record, the V and J calls reflect TCRdb's handling and not the investigators' own analysis. This sample has some 30,000 clones in its table, and about a tenth of those were observed once. 16% of the sample goes to the ten largest clones.

Material for sequencing was blood. Recombination connected TRBV6-5 to TRBJ2-7, with the D gene too uncertain to name. This sequence originates from a female donor with papillary thyroid cancer or a benign thyroid nodule (not recorded which). Some clones in this sample may be carry-over from other donors' samples. The nucleotide sequence is given as TGTGCCAGCAGTTACGGCAGGATAGACTACGAGCAGTACTTC. It is translated as CASSYGRIDYEQYF.